Each of the 9 T cell receptor beta chains below was sequenced from the same sample in a study of cytomegalovirus exposure and HLA in healthy donors. The PCR was carried out with 60 Vbeta primers and 13 Jbeta primers. Generated by immunoSEQ multiplex PCR, the TCRdb table keeps only in-frame clones and is missing some. The sample consists of roughly 160,000 clones, 80% to 85% of them appearing once. Sequencing used PBMCs. Receptors were obtained from a man aged 25-40 years in good health and CMV-seronegative.

The CDR3 DNA is TGTGCCACCCAATCTAGCGGGGCGGACACCGGGGAGCTGTTTTTT. It yields the protein CATQSSGADTGELFF. The chain has TRBV6-5 and TRBJ2-2; the match to TRBD2 covers 9 bases. CDR1 is MNHEY, CDR2 SVGAGI, per germline. CDR3 length: 15 amino acids. V shed 10 bases and J 3 bases; nucleotides not matched to a gene: 9.

The rearrangement uses TRBV5-1 and TRBJ2-7; tentative D call: TRBD2 (6 bases). V lost 0 bases and J 4 bases, leaving 8 bases between the germline ends. Germline assignment: CDR1 SGHRS and CDR2 YFSETQ. The CDR3 has 13 amino acids. CDR3 region: CASSLDGGYEQYF. The CDR3 DNA reads TGCGCCAGCAGCTTGGATGGGGGGTACGAGCAGTACTTC.

This clone was seen only a few times. The chain has TRBV2 and TRBJ2-7; 8 nucleotides align to TRBD2. Germline V CDR1 and CDR2: SNHLY, FYNNEI. V lost 1 base, J lost 0 bases, and 5 bases stayed unmatched. CDR3 length equals 16 residues. CDR3 nucleotides: TGTGCCAGCAGTGAAGGACCAAGCGGGAGCTCCTACGAGCAGTACTTC. This encodes CASSEGPSGSSYEQYF. The whole variable domain, filled in from reference TRBV2 and TRBJ2-7, reads EPEVTQTPSHQVTQMGQEVILRCVPISNHLYFYWYRQILGQKVEFLVSFYNNEISEKSEIFDDQFSVERPDGSNFTLKIRSTKLEDSAMYFCASSEGPSGSSYEQYFGPGTRLTVT.

The chain employs TRBV9 and TRBJ2-5, with TRBD1 matching 10 bases. CDR1 and CDR2 (germline): SGDLS, YYNGEE. Losses at the gene ends were 4 bases for V and 1 base for J; bases not matched to a gene: 13. This CDR3 comprises 18 residues. The CDR3 sequence: CASSTPLGTGDSQETQYF. As DNA, the CDR3 is TGTGCCAGCAGCACCCCCCTGGGGACAGGGGATTCCCAAGAGACCCAGTACTTC.

A few counts support this clone. The chain carries TRBV5-1 and TRBJ2-2, with TRBD1 matching over 7 bases. Germline V lookup: CDR1 SGHRS, CDR2 YFSETQ. The ends lost 2 bases at V and 8 bases at J; junction bases unmatched: 9. This CDR3 has 15 amino acids. CDR3 sequence: CASSLDRVPVGELFF. The CDR3 nucleotides are TGCGCCAGCAGCTTAGACAGGGTTCCAGTTGGGGAGCTGTTTTTT.

The chain couples TRBV7-3 to TRBJ2-7; perhaps TRBD2 as D (7 bases). With 5 bases removed from V and 6 bases from J, the gap between germline ends came to 23 bases. Germline-derived CDR1 and CDR2 are SGHTA and FQGTGA. The CDR3 is made up of 16 amino acids. CDR3 region: CASSPQLGGARGEQYF. The CDR3 DNA sequence: TGTGCCAGCAGCCCCCAACTGGGGGGGGCGCGGGGCGAGCAGTACTTC.

V usage is TRBV7-3 and J usage is TRBJ2-3; 7 bases are shared with TRBD1. Germline V gene sequence: CDR1 SGHTA, CDR2 FQGTGA. The CDR3 has 14 amino acids. J lost 6 bases, V lost 2 bases, and 5 bases had no gene match. The CDR3: CASSLEGAMDTQYF. For the CDR3, the DNA is TGTGCCAGCAGCTTAGAGGGGGCGATGGATACGCAGTATTTT.

This chain links TRBV19 with TRBJ1-1; no clear D gene. Trimming stripped 3 bases from V and 1 base from J, with 9 bases between. From germline, CDR1 is LNHDA and CDR2 SQIVND (reference sequence). The CDR3 totals 14 residues. CDR3 amino acids: CASSMGPGNTEAFF. DNA of the CDR3: TGTGCCAGTAGTATGGGTCCAGGGAACACTGAAGCTTTCTTT.

This chain joins TRBV9 and TRBJ2-5, with TRBD2 matching over 7 bases. The CDR3 contains 15 residues. The V gene end was trimmed by 3 bases and the J gene end by 4 bases; junction bases not matched to a gene: 9. Germline loops: CDR1 SGDLS, CDR2 YYNGEE. The CDR3 DNA sequence: TGTGCCAGCAGCGCCGGTGCGGGAGTGGTAGAGACCCAGTACTTC. This encodes CASSAGAGVVETQYF. Drawing the rest from reference TRBV9 and TRBJ2-5, the complete variable domain is DSGVTQTPKHLITATGQRVTLRCSPRSGDLSVYWYQQSLDQGLQFLIQYYNGEERAKGNILERFSAQQFPDLHSELNLSSLELGDSALYFCASSAGAGVVETQYFGPGTRLLVL.